The 20 T cell receptor beta chains reported below all come from one sample, sequenced in a study of patients and donors after allogeneic stem cell transplantation. TCRdb analysed the RT-PCR reads with MiXCR anew, one entry per CDR3 protein. The profile covers 80,000 to 90,000 distinct CDR3 sequences, with 48% appearing a single time and roughly two thirds taken by the ten largest. The material sequenced was blood, either unsorted or a sorted T cell fraction (not recorded which). These receptors all come from a human donor who was either an allogeneic HSCT recipient or a stem cell or donor lymphocyte infusion donor (not recorded which). It is not recorded whose cells these are; they may come from a transplant donor.

DNA for the CDR3: TGTGCCAGCAGCTTGTTCGCGTGGCCTTACAATGAGCAGTTCTTC. Amino acids: CASSLFAWPYNEQFF. The J gene is TRBJ2-1, the V gene TRBV7-3; D gene ambiguous. The CDR3 is 15 residues long. Trimming stripped 3 bases from V and 4 bases from J, with 13 bases between. From germline, CDR1 is SGHTA and CDR2 FQGTGA.

This chain links TRBV3-1 with TRBJ1-1, with D hard to call. The CDR3 length is 14 residues. From germline, CDR1 is LGHDT and CDR2 YNNKEL (reference sequence). Trimming took 0 bases from V and 4 from J, leaving 9 bases between them. This CDR3 reads CASSQDLRPTEAFF. The CDR3 nucleotides are TGTGCCAGCAGCCAAGATTTGCGGCCCACTGAAGCTTTCTTT.

This clonotype has a handful of counts. The chain links TRBV28 to TRBJ1-4; D remains unclear. V lost 10 bases to trimming and J lost 5 bases, with 23 bases between them. Germline loops: CDR1 MDHEN, CDR2 SYDVKM. The length of the CDR3 is 16 residues. The chain's CDR3 is CATTTNPGLLNEKLFF. DNA of the CDR3: TGTGCCACCACGACCAACCCCGGCCTACTAAATGAAAAACTGTTTTTT.

This sequence joins TRBV5-1 and TRBJ1-6; D call uncertain. This CDR3 spans 15 amino acids. V shed 0 bases and J shed 3 bases, with 7 bases lying between them. Germline assignment: CDR1 SGHRS and CDR2 YFSETQ. DNA of the CDR3: TGCGCCAGCAGCTTGGTTGGGGACTATAATTCACCCCTCCACTTT. It specifies CASSLVGDYNSPLHF. Variable domain in full (rest from reference TRBV5-1 and TRBJ1-6): KAGVTQTPRYLIKTRGQQVTLSCSPISGHRSVSWYQQTPGQGLQFLFEYFSETQRNKGNFPGRFSGRQFSNSRSEMNVSTLELGDSALYLCASSLVGDYNSPLHFGNGTRLTVT.

The chain links TRBV2 to TRBJ1-4; D is unresolved. This CDR3 region has 11 residues. Germline V gene sequence: CDR1 SNHLY, CDR2 FYNNEI. Trimming cost V 0 bases and J 14 bases, with 7 bases left between them. Here the CDR3 DNA reads TGTGCCAGCAGTGAAGCTCTCAAGCTGTTTTTT. It yields the protein CASSEALKLFF. Full variable domain (rest looked up from reference TRBV2 and TRBJ1-4): EPEVTQTPSHQVTQMGQEVILRCVPISNHLYFYWYRQILGQKVEFLVSFYNNEISEKSEIFDDQFSVERPDGSNFTLKIRSTKLEDSAMYFCASSEALKLFFGSGTQLSVL.

The rearrangement links TRBV28 to TRBJ1-4; a weak D match, TRBD1 (6 bases). This CDR3 comprises 14 residues. The germline CDR1 and CDR2 sequences are MDHEN and SYDVKM. V was trimmed by 7 bases and J by 3 bases, leaving 12 bases between them. The DNA of the CDR3 is TGTGCCAGCACGGGGGCATCATCTAATGAAAAACTGTTTTTT. It specifies CASTGASSNEKLFF.

This sequence joins TRBV6-5 and TRBJ1-2; no clear D gene. V was shortened by 6 bases and J by 4 bases, with 15 bases between the two germline ends. This CDR3 comprises 14 residues. Per the germline V gene, CDR1 is MNHEY and CDR2 is SVGAGI. CDR3 bases: TGTGCCAGCAGCCAGTCGGGCTCCTCCTATGGCTACACCTTC. Amino acids: CASSQSGSSYGYTF.

This sequence joins TRBV2 and TRBJ1-5; the D is unclear. Deletions cut 8 bases from V and 2 bases from J, with 10 bases between. The CDR3 has 13 residues. CDR1 SNHLY and CDR2 FYNNEI come from the germline V gene. CDR3: CASHREGNQPQHF. CDR3 in DNA: TGTGCCAGCCATCGGGAGGGCAATCAGCCCCAGCATTTT. The variable domain in full, with the rest retrieved from reference TRBV2 and TRBJ1-5, is EPEVTQTPSHQVTQMGQEVILRCVPISNHLYFYWYRQILGQKVEFLVSFYNNEISEKSEIFDDQFSVERPDGSNFTLKIRSTKLEDSAMYFCASHREGNQPQHFGDGTRLSIL.

This clonotype was recorded a few times. The chain carries TRBV21-1 and TRBJ1-2. TRBV21-1 is marked as a pseudogene. CDR3 size: 12 residues. The CDR3 reads CASTSGLYGYTF. The CDR3 bases are TGTGCCAGCACCAGTGGACTCTATGGCTACACCTTC.

V and J are TRBV4-3 and TRBJ2-2; no firm D call. This CDR3 contains 12 residues. V shed 6 bases and J shed 4 bases, with 6 bases lying between them. CDR1 LGHNA and CDR2 YSLEER come from the germline V gene. CDR3 loop: CASSVGTGELFF. CDR3 in DNA: TGCGCCAGCAGTGTTGGCACCGGGGAGCTGTTTTTT.

This chain connects TRBV5-1 to TRBJ1-1; D remains unclear. The V end was cut by 0 bases, the J end by 3 bases, with 15 bases between. Per the germline V gene, CDR1 is SGHRS and CDR2 is YFSETQ. This CDR3 contains 16 residues. In DNA, the CDR3 is TGCGCCAGCAGCTTGGCGAAACGGGCCTCGGACACTGAAGCTTTCTTT. This encodes CASSLAKRASDTEAFF.

This rearrangement joins TRBV7-3 to TRBJ1-1; 9 nucleotides match TRBD1. V gave up 2 bases and J gave up 3 bases; unmatched junction bases: 10. CDR1 SGHTA and CDR2 FQGTGA come from the germline V gene. This CDR3 comprises 17 residues. The CDR3 sequence: CASSLRGQGRMDTEAFF. CDR3 nucleotides: TGTGCCAGCAGCTTACGGGGACAGGGCCGTATGGACACTGAAGCTTTCTTT.

This clonotype was counted only a few times. V and J are TRBV18 and TRBJ1-5; tentatively, D is TRBD1 (6 bases). CDR3 length: 16 amino acids. The V end lost 1 base, the J end lost 6 bases, and 16 bases lay between the germline ends. CDR1 and CDR2 from the germline V gene are KGHSH and LQKENI. The CDR3 sequence: CASSPLGGAKFQPQHF. The CDR3 bases are TGTGCCAGCTCACCACTCGGGGGGGCGAAGTTTCAGCCCCAGCATTTT. Drawing the rest from reference TRBV18 and TRBJ1-5, the complete variable domain is NAGVMQNPRHLVRRRGQEARLRCSPMKGHSHVYWYRQLPEEGLKFMVYLQKENIIDESGMPKERFSAEFPKEGPSILRIQQVVRGDSAAYFCASSPLGGAKFQPQHFGDGTRLSIL.

The chain uses TRBV12-3 or TRBV12-4 and TRBJ2-1; D is undetermined. The length of the CDR3 is 13 residues. The V end was cut by 1 base, the J end by 14 bases, with 15 bases between. The CDR3 protein is CASSLGTSKVEFF. DNA of the CDR3: TGTGCCAGCAGTTTAGGGACCTCCAAAGTGGAGTTCTTC.

The chain links TRBV14 to TRBJ2-2; the D is unclear. This CDR3 has 17 amino acids. Trimming pared 0 bases from V and 0 bases from J, leaving 11 bases between. Germline-derived CDR1 and CDR2 are SGHDN and FVKESK. The CDR3 DNA reads TGTGCCAGCAGCCAAGAATCGGGTTGGACGAACACCGGGGAGCTGTTTTTT. It encodes CASSQESGWTNTGELFF. Full variable domain (outside the CDR3, taken from reference TRBV14 and TRBJ2-2): EAGVTQFPSHSVIEKGQTVTLRCDPISGHDNLYWYRRVMGKEIKFLLHFVKESKQDESGMPNNRFLAERTGGTYSTLKVQPAELEDSGVYFCASSQESGWTNTGELFFGEGSRLTVL.

The rearrangement joins TRBV27 to TRBJ2-2, with no clear D. The CDR3 loop spans 15 amino acids. V was pared by 2 bases and J by 6 bases, with 13 bases between. Germline CDR1 reads MNHEY; CDR2 reads SMNVEV (reference sequence). CDR3 residues: CASSLAGTSPGELFF. Here the CDR3 DNA reads TGTGCCAGCAGTTTAGCAGGAACCTCACCCGGGGAGCTGTTTTTT.

CDR3 in amino acids: CASSEQGGGNTIYF. CDR3 DNA: TGTGCCAGCAGTGAACAGGGAGGTGGAAACACCATATATTTT. The J gene is TRBJ1-3, the V gene TRBV25-1; perhaps TRBD1 as D (5 bases). The CDR3 contains 14 residues. Per germline, CDR1 MGHDK and CDR2 SYGVNS. Trimming left V 2 bases short and J 3 bases short, with 8 bases between.

The chain is built from TRBV7-3 and TRBJ1-2; tentatively, D is TRBD1 (6 bases). This CDR3 region has 14 residues. CDR1 and CDR2 from the germline V gene are SGHTA and FQGTGA. The V gene lost 5 bases and the J gene lost 4 bases, with 14 bases spanning the gap. The CDR3 sequence is CASSPQGGAYGYTF. The CDR3 region has the DNA TGTGCCAGCAGCCCACAAGGGGGAGCCTATGGCTACACCTTC.

The chain has TRBV7-3 and TRBJ2-3; 9 bases are shared with TRBD1. The junction had 7 bases not matched to a gene; V was cut back by 2 bases and J by 1 base. Per the germline V gene, CDR1 is SGHTA and CDR2 is FQGTGA. The CDR3 covers 17 residues. CDR3 loop: CASSLRDRELGTDTQYF. CDR3 in DNA: TGTGCCAGCAGCTTACGGGACAGGGAACTCGGCACAGATACGCAGTATTTT.

This clonotype appeared a few times. The rearrangement uses TRBV7-8 and TRBJ1-2; D is unclear. Trimming cost V 0 bases and J 5 bases, with 16 bases left between them. The length of the CDR3 is 16 residues. From germline, CDR1 is SGHVS and CDR2 FQNEAQ. The DNA for the CDR3 is TGTGCCAGCAGCTTAGCCCTCCCGGTAGGAGAATATGGCTACACCTTC. This encodes CASSLALPVGEYGYTF.